This T cell receptor beta chain was identified in a study of blood T cell repertoires in COVID-19. As handled by the study authors: Counts of nucleated cells, estimated from reference gene primer amplification, were obtained. The method was immunoSEQ multiplex PCR; TCRdb's version includes in-frame clones alone and lacks a portion of them. Clone size and the V and J calls come from that table; the DNA yielded D and trimming. The table records 300,000 to 350,000 clones, over 90% of them present only once. All enrollees were about 18 to 89 years old and from 20 to 25 US areas. This receptor was obtained from a woman younger than 45 who had been exposed to COVID-19. Sequencing used PBMCs or T cells enriched from blood (not recorded which).

In DNA, the CDR3 is TGTGCCAGCAGCGTAGCCGGTTACGGTGAAGCTTTCTTT. Translating it yields CASSVAGYGEAFF. The chain has TRBV9 and TRBJ1-1; D is uncertain. V shed 0 bases and J shed 7 bases, with 10 bases lying between them. The V gene's germline CDR1 is SGDLS and CDR2 YYNGEE. This CDR3 is built from 13 residues. The full variable domain, its missing parts supplied by reference TRBV9 and TRBJ1-1, is DSGVTQTPKHLITATGQRVTLRCSPRSGDLSVYWYQQSLDQGLQFLIQYYNGEERAKGNILERFSAQQFPDLHSELNLSSLELGDSALYFCASSVAGYGEAFFGQGTRLTVV.